This T cell receptor (beta chain) is from a study of shared clonotypes between healthy human individuals. The CDR3 length is 15 residues. The germline gives CDR1 SGHRS, CDR2 YFSETQ. Trimming pared 0 bases from V and 0 bases from J, leaving 7 bases between. Broader study findings: Estimated richness values were generally larger in naive subsets than in memory subsets.

In the authors' methods: Without quality scores, immunoSEQ junctional reads could not be filtered like full-length reads. Sequencing used immunoSEQ multiplex PCR; TCRdb keeps in-frame clones, though not all of them. That table is the source of V, J and clone size, and D and trimming were worked out from the DNA. The sample consists of some 2.3 million clones, more than 85% of them appearing once. There were no recent acute infections or vaccinations among the donors, who were healthy HIV-negative adults. The donors were all Caucasian adults (living in Nashville, Tennessee). Comment on this clone: Its antigen remains unidentified. This CDR3 is also generated by other DNA sequences in the sample.

The TCR was taken from a man younger than 30 in good health. Some clones in this sample may be carry-over from other donors' samples. The source material was naive CD4+ T cells from PBMCs. Subset meaning: CD45RA+ positively selected. The rearrangement links TRBV5-1 to TRBJ1-3, with no clear D. CDR3 in amino acids: CASSLAASSGNTIYF. CDR3 nucleotides: TGCGCCAGCAGCTTGGCGGCCAGCTCTGGAAACACCATATATTTT.